This TCR beta chain was obtained from a study of metastatic and nonmetastatic thyroid tumors. Background on the study: Where malignant and benign thyroid patients were concerned, repertoires were compared across blood and tumor or nodule tissue.

Patients had received no treatment of any kind before thyroid surgery. The germline V gene has CDR1 DFQATT and CDR2 SNEGSKA (reference sequence). The germline V and J ends were trimmed by 4 bases and 6 bases, with 8 bases remaining between them. The CDR3 is 11 residues long. Original methodology: The authors used CDR3 differences across clinicopathological groups to build a distant-metastasis classifier for papillary thyroid cancer. MiXCR was used by TCRdb to re-call the PCR reads. The authors' filters were not applied to this entry. In the table there are around 6,700 clones, under 35% of which are singletons. This clone has just a few counts. Its specificity is not known. Study-level points and caveats: Benign nodules reportedly had significantly lower TCR beta diversity than malignant thyroid tumors in blood and tumor.

The sequencing input was adjacent normal tissue. V gene TRBV20-1 combines with J gene TRBJ2-3; D remains unclear. The TCR sequence derives from a female donor with papillary thyroid cancer or a benign thyroid nodule (not recorded which). Some clones in this sample may be carry-over from other donors' samples. This CDR3 reads CSAIPPDTQYF. As DNA, the CDR3 is TGCAGTGCTATCCCCCCGGATACGCAGTATTTT.